One and the same sample provided the 11 T cell receptor beta chains below, sequenced in a study of glioma-infiltrating T cells. Using RNA template, CDR3s of TCR alpha and beta were amplified with iRepertoire arm-PCR. TCRdb passed the multiplex PCR reads through MiXCR, listing each CDR3 protein once. The sample includes fewer than 90,000 distinct CDR3 sequences, about 23% of them seen just once. The sample taken for sequencing was glioma tissue, nonneoplastic brain tissue, or PBMCs (not recorded which). Source of these receptors: a human donor with low-grade glioma or glioblastoma, undergoing nonglioma brain surgery, or in good health (not recorded which).

As to this clonotype: This may be a read error: a much more frequent sequence differs by one nucleotide. Lacking the conserved final phenylalanine or tryptophan, this CDR3 likely reflects a read error. This chain connects TRBV2 to TRBJ1-2; D ambiguous. Per germline, CDR1 SNHLY and CDR2 FYNNEI. V shed 4 bases and J shed 8 bases, with 11 bases lying between them. The CDR3 sequence is 12 residues long. DNA of the CDR3: TGTGCCAGCAGTGGTTCCCTGGGGGGCTACACCTCC. Translated, it gives CASSGSLGGYTS.

The chain couples TRBV6-5 to TRBJ2-3; 9 bases line up with TRBD2. The length of the CDR3 is 18 residues. The germline V gene encodes CDR1 MNHEY and CDR2 SVGAGI. The V segment lost 6 bases and the J segment 0 bases; nucleotides outside the gene matches: 13. The CDR3 DNA reads TGTGCCAGCAGCCGAACCCGGGGGGCGGGGGGGAGCACAGATACGCAGTATTTT. The encoded protein is CASSRTRGAGGSTDTQYF.

This clonotype was counted once. One base away lies a much larger clone, so this may be a sequencing read error. The J gene is TRBJ2-3, the V gene TRBV20-1, with D tentatively TRBD2 (6 bases). The germline CDR1 and CDR2 sequences are DFQATT and SNEGSKA (reference sequence). The CDR3 totals 13 residues. The CDR3 DNA reads TGCAGTGCTAGGCTCGGGAGTTCAGATATGCAGTATTTT. As protein: CSARLGSSDMQYF.

This clonotype has ten or more counts. The chain uses TRBV29-1 and TRBJ2-5; D not certain. Germline values: CDR1 SQVTM, CDR2 ANQGSEA. The CDR3 loop spans 12 amino acids. V dropped 5 bases and J dropped 1 base, with 8 bases sitting between them. This CDR3 reads CSVSWGQETQYF. The CDR3 DNA follows: TGCAGCGTTTCATGGGGCCAAGAGACCCAGTACTTC.

With respect to this clonotype: This may be a read error, as it is one base from a much larger clone. This chain links TRBV7-9 with TRBJ2-3; 7 bases line up with TRBD2. The J segment lost 8 bases and the V segment lost 4 bases, leaving 9 bases of the junction unmatched. This CDR3 region has 14 residues. From germline, CDR1 is SEHNR and CDR2 FQNEAQ (reference sequence). In DNA, the CDR3 is TGTGCCAGCAGCTACCGGACTCCGGGGGGTACGCAGTATTTT. The encoded protein is CASSYRTPGGTQYF.

On this clonotype: One end of the junction varies from germline; a read error may be responsible. The genes are TRBV20-1 and TRBJ2-3; maybe TRBD2 (7 bases). From germline, CDR1 is DFQATT and CDR2 SNEGSKA (reference sequence). CDR3 size: 14 residues. This CDR3 reads CSARGGGAGDTQCF. Here the CDR3 DNA reads TGCAGTGCTAGGGGGGGGGGCGCAGGAGATACGCAGTGTTTT.

In this sample, this clonotype turned up a few times. This chain uses TRBV12-3 or TRBV12-4 with TRBJ1-5; D is unresolved. V dropped 6 bases and J dropped 7 bases, with 13 bases sitting between them. This CDR3 contains 13 residues. The chain's CDR3 is CASSMGLSQPQHF. The CDR3 DNA follows: TGTGCCAGCAGCATGGGCCTCAGCCAGCCCCAGCATTTT.

About this clonotype: This sequence may be a read error, since a much larger clone differs from it by one base. The J gene is TRBJ1-2, the V gene TRBV4-1, with D uncertain. This CDR3 has 16 residues. V was trimmed by 0 bases and J by 4 bases, leaving 15 bases between them. From germline, CDR1 is MGHRA and CDR2 YSYEKL. The CDR3 DNA follows: TGCGCCAGCAGCCAAGATATCCCGATGGGAACCTATGGCTACACCTTC. This sequence encodes CASSQDIPMGTYGYTF.

Note on this clonotype: The junction does not match germline at one end; this may be a read error. The chain carries TRBV4-1 and TRBJ2-5; D unclear. The CDR3 spans 14 residues. The germline V gene encodes CDR1 MGHRA and CDR2 YSYEKL. DNA of the CDR3: TGCGCCAGCAGCCAAGGCTCGTACCAAGAGACCAAGTACTTC. Encoded protein: CASSQGSYQETKYF.

The sample holds many counts of this clonotype. The V gene is TRBV27, the J gene TRBJ1-4, with no clear D. V was clipped by 6 bases and J by 7 bases, with 15 bases between them. The CDR3 consists of 14 residues. The germline V gene encodes CDR1 MNHEY and CDR2 SMNVEV (reference sequence). The CDR3: CASSPRANGEKLFF. CDR3 DNA: TGTGCCAGCAGCCCGCGGGCGAATGGTGAAAAACTGTTTTTT.

This chain's CDR3 is CASCFTGGSYNEQFF. The CDR3 nucleotides read TGCGCCAGTTGCTTCACGGGGGGCTCCTACAATGAGCAGTTCTTC. This rearrangement joins TRBV5-1 to TRBJ2-1; 7 bases line up with TRBD2. CDR1 SGHRS and CDR2 YFSETQ come from the germline V gene. The junction had 8 bases not matched to a gene; V was cut back by 8 bases and J by 0 bases. CDR3 size: 15 residues.